This T cell receptor beta chain derives from a study of blood T cell repertoires in COVID-19. Profiled with immunoSEQ multiplex PCR; TCRdb holds only in-frame clones, not every one. Of 200,000 to 250,000 clones listed, 80% to 90% are singletons. Germline V gene sequence: CDR1 MNHEY, CDR2 SMNVEV (reference sequence). The CDR3 contains 14 residues. V dropped 5 bases and J dropped 3; count of bases not matched to a gene: 7. Participants classified as exposed had met a COVID-19 case within 2 weeks before study entry. The sequence derives from a woman under 40 who had been exposed to COVID-19. Source material: PBMCs or T cells enriched from blood (not recorded which). This chain connects TRBV27 to TRBJ2-7; 7 nucleotides line up with TRBD2. The CDR3 coding sequence is TGTGCCAGCAGTCCGGGGAGGGCCCTCTACGAGCAGTACTTC. This gives the protein CASSPGRALYEQYF.